A single sample gave rise to the 8 T cell receptor beta chains below, sequenced in a study of blood T cell repertoires in COVID-19. Sequencing was performed with immunoSEQ multiplex PCR; in TCRdb, only in-frame clones are kept and a portion is missing. The repertoire includes 310,000 or so clones, 87% of them detected once, and about 6.1% sits in the top ten. The specimen sequenced was PBMCs or T cells enriched from blood (not recorded which). The origin of the receptors is a woman in her thirties or forties who had recovered from COVID-19.

CDR3: CASALFGGPTDTQYF. The CDR3 DNA follows: TGTGCCAGCGCATTGTTCGGGGGGCCCACAGATACGCAGTATTTT. The chain combines TRBV6-5 with TRBJ2-3; D perhaps matches TRBD2 (7 bases). The CDR3 contains 15 residues. Trimming cost V 8 bases and J 2 bases, with 17 bases left between them. The V gene's germline CDR1 is MNHEY and CDR2 SVGAGI.

The chain couples TRBV30 to TRBJ1-2; 7 nucleotides line up with TRBD1. Germline-derived CDR1 and CDR2 are GTSNPN and SVGIG (reference sequence). V lost 3 bases to trimming and J lost 2 bases; unmatched junction nucleotides: 9. CDR3 length: 15 residues. Here the CDR3 DNA reads TGTGCCTGGAGAGAAAAGACAGGGTTGAACTATGGCTACACCTTC. As protein: CAWREKTGLNYGYTF.

The chain links TRBV19 to TRBJ1-3, with D possibly matching TRBD1 (5 bases). V lost 2 bases, J lost 7 bases, and 12 bases lay in between. CDR3 length equals 14 residues. CDR1 is LNHDA and CDR2 is SQIVND in the germline V gene (reference sequence). In DNA form, the CDR3 reads TGTGCCAGTAGTATAAGGAAGGGGTTCAACACCATATATTTT. This encodes CASSIRKGFNTIYF.

The chain carries TRBV28 and TRBJ1-4, with unresolved D. There are 14 residues in the CDR3. The germline V gene encodes CDR1 MDHEN and CDR2 SYDVKM. V was trimmed by 3 bases and J by 8 bases, leaving 13 bases between them. This chain's CDR3 is CASSFVTVPEKLFF. CDR3 bases: TGTGCCAGCAGTTTTGTTACAGTCCCCGAAAAACTGTTTTTT.

This chain uses TRBV5-1 with TRBJ2-1; TRBD2 matches 7 bases. V lost 3 bases and J lost 8; bases outside the gene matches: 5. The CDR3 runs to 13 residues. Germline V lookup: CDR1 SGHRS, CDR2 YFSETQ. In nucleotides, the CDR3 is TGCGCCAGCAGCTGGGGGGGACCCGATGAGCAGTTCTTC. Amino acids: CASSWGGPDEQFF.

The chain recombines TRBV15 with TRBJ1-3; possible D gene TRBD1, 5 bases. Germline V lookup: CDR1 LNHNV, CDR2 YYDKDF (reference sequence). The CDR3 contains 14 residues. V lost 2 bases and J lost 0, with 5 bases in between. The CDR3 sequence: CATSRQGSGNTIYF. The CDR3 bases are TGTGCCACCAGCAGACAGGGCTCTGGAAACACCATATATTTT. Supplemented by reference TRBV15 and TRBJ1-3, the full variable domain reads DAMVIQNPRYQVTQFGKPVTLSCSQTLNHNVMYWYQQKSSQAPKLLFHYYDKDFNNEADTPDNFQSRRPNTSFCFLDIRSPGLGDTAMYLCATSRQGSGNTIYFGEGSWLTVV.

The rearrangement links TRBV2 to TRBJ1-2; 9 nucleotides align to TRBD1. Germline CDR1 and CDR2: SNHLY and FYNNEI. Germline trimming cut 6 bases from V and 0 bases from J; bases unmatched to any gene: 2. This CDR3 is 14 amino acids long. CDR3: CASRGQGTNYGYTF. CDR3 in DNA: TGTGCCAGCAGAGGACAGGGGACTAACTATGGCTACACCTTC.

This sequence joins TRBV29-1 and TRBJ2-1, with D uncertain. The CDR3 runs to 14 residues. Germline V gives CDR1 SQVTM, CDR2 ANQGSEA. V lost 4 bases to trimming and J lost 4 bases, with 14 bases between them. CDR3 sequence reads: CSVAEFGVYNEQFF. The CDR3 nucleotides read TGCAGCGTTGCTGAGTTTGGTGTTTACAATGAGCAGTTCTTC.